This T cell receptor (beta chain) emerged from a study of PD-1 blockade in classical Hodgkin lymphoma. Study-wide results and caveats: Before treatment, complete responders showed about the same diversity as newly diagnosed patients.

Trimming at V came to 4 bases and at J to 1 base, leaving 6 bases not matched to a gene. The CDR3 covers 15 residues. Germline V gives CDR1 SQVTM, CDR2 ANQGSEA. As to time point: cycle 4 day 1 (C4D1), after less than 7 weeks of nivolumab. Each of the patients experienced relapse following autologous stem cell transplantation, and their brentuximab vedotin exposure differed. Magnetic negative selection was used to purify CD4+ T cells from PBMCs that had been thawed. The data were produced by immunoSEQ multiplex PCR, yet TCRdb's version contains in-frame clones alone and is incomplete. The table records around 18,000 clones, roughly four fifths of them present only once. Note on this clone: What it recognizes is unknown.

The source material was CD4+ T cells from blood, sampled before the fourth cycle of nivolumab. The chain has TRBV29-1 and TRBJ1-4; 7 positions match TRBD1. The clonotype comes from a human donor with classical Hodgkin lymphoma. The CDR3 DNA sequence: TGCAGCGTTGGATACAGGGGCCTAACTAATGAAAAACTGTTTTTT. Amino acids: CSVGYRGLTNEKLFF.